The 22 T cell receptor beta chains in this list originate from one sample, sequenced in a study of read filtering for tumor transcriptome and immune sequencing. Molecular barcoded adaptors covering alpha/delta and beta/gamma chains were used on approximately 400 ng RNA. TCRdb reanalysed the reads using MiXCR and keeps one entry per CDR3 protein. The top ten hold approximately 9.9% of the sample, which has fewer than 150,000 distinct CDR3 sequences, over 10% seen once. The sequencing sample was made of a population of CD138-negative cells sorted from bone marrow. These receptors were taken from a donor at least 40 years old with multiple myeloma.

This clonotype was recorded at least ten times. The V call is TRBV28, the J call TRBJ2-3; 12 bases are a match to TRBD2. The germline CDR1 and CDR2 sequences are MDHEN and SYDVKM. The CDR3 has 16 residues. V shed 4 bases and J 4 bases; nucleotides not matched to a gene: 6. The CDR3 bases are TGTGCCAGCAGTTCCCGGTCTAGCGGGAGGGCAGATACGCAGTATTTT. Translated: CASSSRSSGRADTQYF. The variable domain in full, completed from reference TRBV28 and TRBJ2-3, reads DVKVTQSSRYLVKRTGEKVFLECVQDMDHENMFWYRQDPGLGLRLIYFSYDVKMKEKGDIPEGYSVSREKKERFSLILESASTNQTSMYLCASSSRSSGRADTQYFGPGTRLTVL.

This clonotype was counted between two and nine times. The chain joins TRBV20-1 to TRBJ2-5; D gene uncertain. The V end lost 6 bases, the J end lost 4 bases, and 15 bases lay between the germline ends. Germline V lookup: CDR1 DFQATT, CDR2 SNEGSKA (reference sequence). This CDR3 contains 13 residues. CDR3 sequence reads: CSASDLLTETQYF. Written as DNA, the CDR3 is TGCAGTGCGTCGGACCTTTTAACAGAGACCCAGTACTTC.

This clonotype was recorded at least ten times. This chain connects TRBV29-1 to TRBJ2-3; a possible D gene is TRBD2 (5 bases). The CDR3 totals 12 residues. Trimming took off 7 bases at V and 0 bases at J, with 8 bases between the two ends. Germline V gene lookup returns CDR1 SQVTM and CDR2 ANQGSEA. CDR3 sequence reads: CSAGGSTDTQYF. The CDR3 DNA reads TGCAGCGCGGGCGGGAGCACAGATACGCAGTATTTT.

The chain is built from TRBV20-1 and TRBJ1-6; D is unclear. The CDR3 runs 13 residues. Trimming shortened V by 2 bases and J by 7 bases, and 9 bases separated the two germline ends. CDR1 and CDR2 from the germline V gene are DFQATT and SNEGSKA (reference sequence). The CDR3 sequence: CSARRVVNSPLHF. CDR3 coding DNA: TGCAGTGCTAGACGGGTTGTGAATTCACCCCTCCACTTT.

Remarks on this clonotype: Since a much larger clone is just one base distant, this may be a read error. This chain connects TRBV12-3 or TRBV12-4 to TRBJ1-4; D is possibly TRBD1 (6 bases). CDR3 length equals 15 residues. V was cut by 4 bases and J by 12 bases, with 21 bases left in between. The DNA of the CDR3 is TGTGCCAGCAGTTCCCAACGGGGGGCAAGCGAAGAACTGTTTTTT. Translated, it gives CASSSQRGASEELFF.

This clonotype came up a few times. The chain has TRBV3-1 and TRBJ2-7; TRBD1 matches at 8 bases. J was trimmed by 4 bases and V by 5 bases; bases with no gene match: 4. Germline assignment: CDR1 LGHDT and CDR2 YNNKEL (reference sequence). The CDR3 spans 13 residues. CDR3 protein: CASSEDREYEQYF. The CDR3, as DNA: TGTGCCAGCAGCGAGGACAGGGAGTACGAGCAGTACTTC.

This clonotype was observed at least ten times. This chain connects TRBV7-9 to TRBJ1-1, with a tentative D call TRBD1 (5 bases). The germline gives CDR1 SEHNR, CDR2 FQNEAQ (reference sequence). The CDR3 has 15 residues. The V gene lost 5 bases and the J gene lost 4 bases, with 17 bases spanning the gap. The CDR3: CASSISLGVSTEAFF. CDR3 in DNA: TGTGCCAGCAGCATATCCTTGGGGGTTTCCACTGAAGCTTTCTTT.

Only a few counts were recorded for this clonotype. A read error may be the cause here, since a much bigger clone is one base away. The gene calls are TRBV7-2 and TRBJ2-1, with unresolved D. CDR1 and CDR2 from the germline V gene are SGHTA and FQGNSA. CDR3 length: 12 residues. In DNA, the CDR3 is TGTGCCAGCAGCTTAACCCGCAATGAGCGGTTCTTC. Its protein product is CASSLTRNERFF.

This clonotype has ten or more counts. The chain employs TRBV7-9 and TRBJ2-3; 12 bases line up with TRBD2. This CDR3 spans 17 amino acids. After removal of 5 bases from V and 0 bases from J, the junction contained 6 bases not matched to a gene. From germline, CDR1 is SEHNR and CDR2 FQNEAQ (reference sequence). CDR3 bases: TGTGCCAGCAGCCATCGGACTAGCGGGACTAGCACAGATACGCAGTATTTT. This codes for CASSHRTSGTSTDTQYF. Filled out from reference TRBV7-9 and TRBJ2-3, the complete variable domain reads DTGVSQNPRHKITKRGQNVTFRCDPISEHNRLYWYRQTLGQGPEFLTYFQNEAQLEKSRLLSDRFSAERPKGSFSTLEIQRTEQGDSAMYLCASSHRTSGTSTDTQYFGPGTRLTVL.

As to this clonotype: A single base separates this from a much larger clone, so it may be a read error. J is TRBJ2-2 and V is TRBV6-6; D not resolved. Germline CDR1 MNHNY, CDR2 SVGAGI (reference sequence). Trimming took off 0 bases at V and 2 bases at J, with 10 bases between the two ends. The CDR3 length is 16 residues. The CDR3 protein is CASSYSSVLNTGELFF. CDR3 coding DNA: TGTGCCAGCAGTTACTCGAGTGTCTTAAACACCGGGGAGCTGTTTTTT.

This clonotype was picked up many times. V and J are TRBV20-1 and TRBJ2-1, with TRBD1 matching 8 bases. With 3 bases clipped from V and 3 bases from J, the junction kept 4 bases outside the gene matches. The germline gives CDR1 DFQATT, CDR2 SNEGSKA (reference sequence). The CDR3 extends over 14 amino acids. This chain's CDR3 is CSARDGQGYNEQFF. For the CDR3, the DNA is TGCAGTGCTAGGGACGGACAGGGCTACAATGAGCAGTTCTTC.

This clonotype has ten or more counts. The V call is TRBV6-6, the J call TRBJ2-7; D is possibly TRBD1 (6 bases). V was pared by 6 bases and J by 5 bases, with 17 bases between. The germline V gene has CDR1 MNHNY and CDR2 SVGAGI (reference sequence). This CDR3 is built from 14 residues. The CDR3 DNA is TGTGCCAGCAGCCCCGTCGGGACAAACCACGAGCAGTACTTC. Its protein is CASSPVGTNHEQYF.

This clonotype has ten or more counts. The chain carries TRBV18 and TRBJ2-1; 10 positions agree with TRBD2. Per germline, CDR1 KGHSH and CDR2 LQKENI. V dropped 5 bases and J dropped 9; count of bases not matched to a gene: 16. This CDR3 is built from 17 residues. CDR3 nucleotides: TGTGCCAGCTCATCCAATAGCGGGAGGCAAAGGATACTTGAGCAGTTCTTC. Translated: CASSSNSGRQRILEQFF.

The sample holds many counts of this clonotype. J is TRBJ2-3 and V is TRBV2; D gene uncertain. The CDR3 consists of 14 residues. Germline V gene sequence: CDR1 SNHLY, CDR2 FYNNEI. V was clipped by 5 bases and J by 1 base, with 10 bases between them. The CDR3 region has the DNA TGTGCCAGCAGTCCCGACGTGGGCACAGATACGCAGTATTTT. Amino acid sequence: CASSPDVGTDTQYF.

This clonotype was seen a handful of times. The chain couples TRBV5-1 to TRBJ2-5; D unclear. Per germline, CDR1 SGHRS and CDR2 YFSETQ. Trimming removed 1 base from V and 0 bases from J, with 7 bases in between. This CDR3 spans 14 amino acids. CDR3 DNA: TGCGCCAGCAGCTTGTGGTCAGACCAAGAGACCCAGTACTTC. It yields the protein CASSLWSDQETQYF.

This clonotype came up many times. A much larger clone differs from this one at a single base, so this may be a read error. The chain employs TRBV15 and TRBJ2-1; D might be TRBD2 (6 bases). This CDR3 spans 13 amino acids. CDR1 is LNHNV and CDR2 is YYDKDF in the germline V gene (reference sequence). CDR3 in DNA: TGTGCCGCCGGGGACTTTACCTACAAGGAGCAGTTCTTC. Amino acids: CAAGDFTYKEQFF. Full variable domain (outside the CDR3, taken from reference TRBV15 and TRBJ2-1): DAMVIQNPRYQVTQFGKPVTLSCSQTLNHNVMYWYQQKSSQAPKLLFHYYDKDFNNEADTPDNFQSRRPNTSFCFLDIRSPGLGDTAMYLCAAGDFTYKEQFFGPGTRLTVL.

This clonotype was detected many times. V is TRBV4-2 and J is TRBJ2-3; D is possibly TRBD2 (5 bases). Per germline, CDR1 LGHNA and CDR2 YNFKEQ. CDR3 length: 18 residues. V was shortened by 0 bases and J by 0 bases, with 16 bases between the two germline ends. CDR3 nucleotide sequence: TGTGCCAGCAGCCAAGATCCCCCCGGCGGGCTTAGCACAGATACGCAGTATTTT. Translation: CASSQDPPGGLSTDTQYF.

Concerning this clonotype itself: This sequence may be a read error, since a much larger clone differs from it by one base. V and J are TRBV20-1 and TRBJ2-7; D is possibly TRBD1 (7 bases). V lost 0 bases and J 5 bases, leaving 14 bases between the germline ends. The CDR3 runs 14 residues. Germline V CDR1 and CDR2: DFQATT, SNEGSKA (reference sequence). CDR3 amino acids: CSARDQGGAHEQYF. The CDR3 bases are TGCAGTGCTAGAGATCAGGGGGGCGCCCACGAGCAGTACTTC.

This clonotype was recorded a few times. The V call is TRBV11-2, the J call TRBJ2-5, with D maybe TRBD2 (6 bases). CDR1 SGHAT and CDR2 FQNNGV come from the germline V gene. CDR3 length equals 16 residues. V was trimmed by 5 bases and J by 0 bases, leaving 16 bases between them. CDR3 DNA: TGTGCCAGCAGCCGCCCCACTACTAGCTACCAAGAGACCCAGTACTTC. It yields the protein CASSRPTTSYQETQYF.

The chain combines TRBV19 with TRBJ2-1; 9 bases agree with TRBD2. The J segment lost 10 bases and the V segment lost 2 bases, leaving 15 bases of the junction unmatched. Germline values: CDR1 LNHDA, CDR2 SQIVND (reference sequence). The CDR3 totals 17 residues. The CDR3 DNA follows: TGTGCCAGTAGTATAAATCGAGTGGGAGGGCTAGCGGGGGAGCAGTTCTTC. Translating gives CASSINRVGGLAGEQFF. Complete variable domain (other parts from reference TRBV19 and TRBJ2-1): DGGITQSPKYLFRKEGQNVTLSCEQNLNHDAMYWYRQDPGQGLRLIYYSQIVNDFQKGDIAEGYSVSREKKESFPLTVTSAQKNPTAFYLCASSINRVGGLAGEQFFGPGTRLTVL.

This clonotype was detected ten times or more. The chain couples TRBV5-1 to TRBJ2-7; no reliable D call. The CDR3 runs 12 residues. The V gene's germline CDR1 is SGHRS and CDR2 YFSETQ. Trimming took 1 base from V and 2 from J, leaving 4 bases between them. The CDR3 region has the DNA TGCGCCAGCAGCTTGAGTCCCTACGAGCAGTACTTC. Its translation is CASSLSPYEQYF.

V gene TRBV5-1 combines with J gene TRBJ1-3; D unclear. CDR1 is SGHRS and CDR2 is YFSETQ in the germline V gene. The germline V and J ends were trimmed by 0 bases and 0 bases, with 10 bases remaining between them. The CDR3 is 16 amino acids. The CDR3 is CASSLGIDFSGNTIYF. DNA of the CDR3: TGCGCCAGCAGCTTGGGTATAGACTTCTCTGGAAACACCATATATTTT.